This record covers a single T cell receptor beta chain. Its antigen is unknown. As the method of synthesis, 5'RACE template switching with UMIs yielded TCR beta cDNA. One entry per CDR3 protein, without DNA, is what TCRdb gives after re-calling the 5' RACE reads. This table lists about 110,000 distinct CDR3 sequences. These data come from a study of T cells expressing NK-cell markers. About the study: The authors sequenced eight donors, of whom seven were HCMV-seropositive and one was seronegative.

CDR1 is SGHTA, CDR2 FQGNSA, per germline. The CDR3 consists of 14 residues. Whole-study findings and limits: Several donors' CD3+CD56-NKG2C+ cells were dominated by the same clonotypes.

Sequenced input: blood T cells: a sorted CD56 or NKG2C T cell subset, CD4+ or CD8+ T cells, or bulk PBMC T cells (not recorded which). The rearrangement links TRBV7-2 to TRBJ1-2; checking the TCRdb D call of TRBD1 is not possible without DNA. The TCR comes from a woman aged 18 to 75 in good health. CDR3 sequence: CASSLGQGDYGYTF.